This T cell receptor (beta chain) is drawn from a study of T cells in Graves' hyperthyroidism and ophthalmopathy. Regarding the study as a whole: The authors' 13 V-J model separated ophthalmopathy from stable hyperthyroidism.

This clonotype has at least ten counts. Its antigen is currently unknown. Trimming took 3 bases from V and 5 from J, leaving 13 bases between them. CDR1 SEHNR and CDR2 FQNEAQ come from the germline V gene (reference sequence). There are 14 residues in the CDR3. Amplification of TCR beta CDR3 regions was performed using RNA transcripts as template. Initially, a first-round RT-PCR of the TCR CDR3 employed the HTBI primer set. TCRdb re-derived calls from the multiplex PCR reads in MiXCR, one entry per CDR3 protein. The table lists under 450,000 distinct CDR3 sequences, 13% of them singletons, with less than 25% in the top ten.

The specimen sequenced was blood. The origin of this receptor is a man younger than 45 with Graves' hyperthyroidism that later progressed to Graves' ophthalmopathy. This chain links TRBV7-9 with TRBJ1-1; maybe TRBD1 (6 bases). In nucleotides, the CDR3 is TGTGCCAGCAGCTTGGGGGGGCGTTGGACTGAAGCTTTCTTT. Residues: CASSLGGRWTEAFF.